This TCR beta chain was sequenced for a study of vaccination and CD4 T cells after COVID-19 (dated by TCRdb to between 2022 and 2023). Looking at the study overall: In the convalescent cohort there were six males and four females, among whom were two Hispanic individuals, seven Caucasians, two Asians and one multiracial person. Participants got two doses of the Pfizer-BioNTech BNT162b2 vaccine (n=8) or two doses of the Moderna mRNA-1273 vaccine (n=2). Post-COVID blood samples were collected from convalescent patients a median of approximately 100 days after diagnosis, with a range of roughly 35 to 180 days. Post-vaccine blood samples were collected a median of approximately eleven weeks after the second vaccine dose, ranging from about 12 to 241 days. The cultures were stimulated with overlapping spike peptide pools from SARS-CoV-2 and from the common cold coronaviruses HCoV-NL63, HCoV-OC43 and HCoV-229E. Control cultures used a CEFX viral epitope pool as positive control, an HIV-1 Nef peptide pool as negative control, or no peptide. In nine to eleven COVID-19 convalescent patients and several infection-naive healthy vaccine recipients, researchers compared the spike-specific CD4+ TCR repertoire from before mRNA vaccination with the repertoire from after.

Library preparation used PCR. At the Johns Hopkins FTIC core, DNA from the cultured CD4+ T cells underwent TCR sequencing with the Oncomine TCR Beta short-read assay. The QIAamp micro DNA kit was used to extract genomic DNA from the cultured CD4+ T cells. Oncomine TCR Beta libraries made from cultured CD4+ T cells were pooled using unique dual indexes and sequenced on an Illumina iSeq 100. In the paper's pipeline: Non-productive sequences were removed, and CDR3s that did not start with C, did not end with F or W, or were shorter than 7 amino acids were discarded. Antigen-specific clonotypes were identified with the MANAFEST web application by comparing peptide-stimulated wells with reference and other culture wells. An FDR below 0.05, an odds ratio above 5, and a productive frequency above 0.1% in at least two of three replicate wells were required for clones to be considered positive. A clonotype counted as cross-reactive if it showed significant expansion both in the SARS-CoV-2 spike wells and in at least one common cold coronavirus spike condition. Similarity between CDR3 sequences was evaluated in R version 3.6.1 using Levenshtein distances (stringdist) and unrooted phylogenetic trees (ape). TCRdb itself trimmed the public reads at Q25 with fastp, ran MiXCR and retained productive beta chains. Each entry is one CDR3 protein sequence, shown with its most common DNA and genes. The V and J calls follow TCRdb's processing rather than the paper's. For this sample there are under 20,000 distinct CDR3 sequences; over 60% appear just once. The ten largest clones take up 17% of the sample.

Results and caveats for the whole study, not just this receptor: An increase in the median number of SARS-CoV-2-reactive clonotypes from 20 to 25 after infection to a few dozen after vaccination was observed, but the change was not found to be significant. Of the vaccine-specific clones in convalescent patients, 304 of 307, or nearly all, reacted only to SARS-CoV-2 spike and did not cross-react with common cold coronaviruses. The number of convalescent patients in the study was relatively small, and the study did not examine early timepoints following natural infection. In convalescent patients, a median approximately 90% of post-vaccine SARS-CoV-2-reactive clones were detected only after vaccination, suggesting vaccine-specific priming.

CDR1 and CDR2 were assigned from the germline V gene (reference sequence) as DFQATT and SNEGSKA. The CDR3 measures 11 amino acids from cysteine to phenylalanine. Just CDR3 DNA is preserved here, 33 bases in frame from base 1. The V and J ends are trimmed by 7 bases and 4 bases, leaving 8 bases between them. On this clonotype: There is no known antigen for this receptor. Per-nucleotide qualities are absent, and no much larger clonotype sits a single base away.

Reading the label with the study, this specimen's treatment or condition is: roughly 10-day PBMC culture with coronavirus spike peptide pools or control peptides (ViraFEST assay). The study used the ViraFEST assay, which expanded antigen-specific T cells with peptide pools and then identified expanded clonotypes by TCR sequencing. The absence of prior SARS-CoV-2 infection in healthy vaccine recipients was confirmed by negative nucleocapsid antibody tests before and after vaccination. Each well held two million PBMCs cultured with 9 to 10 ug/ml peptide pools in IMDM containing around 5.5% human AB serum and roughly 10 IU/ml IL-2. On days 3 and 7, half of the culture medium was replaced with fresh IL-2-containing medium. After approximately 11 days of culture, CD4+ T cells were isolated by negative selection with the EasySep CD4+ T cell isolation kit. Ficoll-Paque Plus gradient centrifugation was used to isolate PBMCs from whole blood, and the isolated PBMCs were then either used fresh or cryopreserved at -140C. Each culture condition was generally run in triplicate wells.

Material: CD4+ T cells from blood, cultured in vitro, obtained after SARS-CoV-2 vaccination. This receptor was identified in a human donor who received a COVID-19 vaccine. The chain couples TRBV20-1 to TRBJ1-3; the D gene is not confidently resolved. The sequenced DNA: TGCAGTGGATTGACGGGAAACACCATATATTTT. This gives the protein CSGLTGNTIYF.